One sample yielded the 9 T cell receptor beta chains listed below, sequenced in a study of shared clonotypes between healthy human individuals (dated by TCRdb to about 2020). Library preparation employed the immunoSEQ multiplex PCR assay. TCRdb limited this immuneACCESS table to in-frame rearrangements with V and J called. A share of clones is missing; checked studies link under half to unresolved V genes, and the rest is unexplained. In this sample the table shows approximately 740,000 clones, around two thirds of which occur a single time. The biggest ten clones account for 1.5% to 2% of the sample. The material sequenced was memory CD4+ T cells sorted from blood. Taken with the paper, the label for cell subset or site translates to: CD45RA-negative fraction. The receptor set was obtained from a woman in her 30s in good health.

The count of this clone is one. The chain uses TRBV27 and TRBJ2-1; 14 bases are a match to TRBD2. CDR3 length: 16 amino acids. Germline CDR1 reads MNHEY; CDR2 reads SMNVEV (reference sequence). Trimming took 6 bases from V and 9 from J; bases not matched to a gene: 10. The DNA for the CDR3 is TGTGCCAGCAGACCACCGGGACTAGCGGGAGTTGGTGAGCAGTTCTTC. This gives the protein CASRPPGLAGVGEQFF.

The rearrangement uses TRBV11-2 and TRBJ2-1; 7 positions agree with TRBD2. The CDR3 extends over 17 amino acids. The germline CDR1 and CDR2 sequences are SGHAT and FQNNGV. The J segment lost 0 bases and the V segment lost 5 bases, leaving 10 bases of the junction unmatched. CDR3 sequence reads: CASSLRAGALSYNEQFF. CDR3 DNA sequence: TGTGCCAGCAGCCTAAGGGCGGGAGCTCTCTCCTACAATGAGCAGTTCTTC.

In its sample, this clone was seen a few times. The rearrangement links TRBV21-1 to TRBJ2-1. TRBV21-1 is classified as a pseudogene. The CDR3 is 15 amino acids. CDR3 in DNA: TGTGCCAGCAGCAAAGAGGGTAGACCCGGCAATGAGCAGTTCTTC. Its protein product is CASSKEGRPGNEQFF.

This chain joins TRBV7-6 and TRBJ2-7, with 8 bases aligning to TRBD2. The germline CDR1 and CDR2 sequences are SGHVS and FNYEAQ. After removal of 3 bases from V and 3 bases from J, the junction contained 1 base not matched to a gene. This CDR3 contains 13 residues. This chain's CDR3 is CASSFTSGYEQYF. CDR3 nucleotides: TGTGCCAGCAGCTTTACTAGCGGCTACGAGCAGTACTTC.

The chain carries TRBV7-9 and TRBJ2-1; no reliable D call. The ends were cut back, 5 bases at V and 8 bases at J, with 16 bases in the middle. The CDR3 consists of 14 residues. Germline values: CDR1 SEHNR, CDR2 FQNEAQ (reference sequence). CDR3 amino acids: CASSEAHAAYEQFF. The CDR3 DNA sequence: TGTGCCAGCAGCGAAGCTCACGCAGCATATGAGCAGTTCTTC. Full variable domain (rest looked up from reference TRBV7-9 and TRBJ2-1): DTGVSQNPRHKITKRGQNVTFRCDPISEHNRLYWYRQTLGQGPEFLTYFQNEAQLEKSRLLSDRFSAERPKGSFSTLEIQRTEQGDSAMYLCASSEAHAAYEQFFGPGTRLTVL.

The gene calls are TRBV7-2 and TRBJ2-7, with 8 positions matching TRBD1. Germline-derived CDR1 and CDR2 are SGHTA and FQGNSA. Losses at the gene ends were 3 bases for V and 3 bases for J; bases not matched to a gene: 10. This CDR3 spans 16 amino acids. CDR3 residues: CASSFTRQGPFYEQYF. CDR3 sequence (DNA): TGTGCCAGCAGCTTCACCCGACAGGGGCCCTTCTACGAGCAGTACTTC.

With respect to this clone: Other DNA sequences within the sample encode an identical CDR3. The chain has TRBV5-1 and TRBJ2-1, with D hard to call. The CDR3 extends over 15 amino acids. Per the germline V gene, CDR1 is SGHRS and CDR2 is YFSETQ. Trimming cost V 4 bases and J 0 bases, with 11 bases left between them. The DNA for the CDR3 is TGCGCCAGCAGCCGTGACTCAAGCTCCTACAATGAGCAGTTCTTC. The encoded protein is CASSRDSSSYNEQFF.

The chain has TRBV18 and TRBJ2-7; TRBD2 agrees at 8 bases. With V trimmed by 3 bases and J by 3 bases, 7 bases remained unmatched. Germline CDR1 reads KGHSH; CDR2 reads LQKENI. The CDR3 contains 15 residues. This CDR3 is CASSPNLREGYEQYF. The DNA of the CDR3 is TGTGCCAGCTCACCGAACCTCCGGGAGGGCTACGAGCAGTACTTC.

This clone was observed once. This sequence joins TRBV6-1 and TRBJ1-1, with D perhaps TRBD1 (5 bases). Germline V lookup: CDR1 MNHNS, CDR2 SASEGT. V lost 5 bases, J lost 4 bases, and 14 bases lay in between. The CDR3 has 14 amino acids. CDR3 coding DNA: TGTGCCAGCAGTAAAATACACACAGGCACTGAAGCTTTCTTT. Translation: CASSKIHTGTEAFF.